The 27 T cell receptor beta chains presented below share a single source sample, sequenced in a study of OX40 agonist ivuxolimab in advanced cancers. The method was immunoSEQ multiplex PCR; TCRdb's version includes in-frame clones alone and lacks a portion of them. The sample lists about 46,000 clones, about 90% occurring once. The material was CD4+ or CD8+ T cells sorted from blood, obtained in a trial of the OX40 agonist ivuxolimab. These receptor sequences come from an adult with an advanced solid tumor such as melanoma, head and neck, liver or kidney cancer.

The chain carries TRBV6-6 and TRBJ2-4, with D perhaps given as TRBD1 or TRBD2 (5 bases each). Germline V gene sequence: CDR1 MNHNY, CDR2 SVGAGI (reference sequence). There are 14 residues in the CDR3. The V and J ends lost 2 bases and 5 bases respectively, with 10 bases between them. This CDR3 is CASSYRMGENIQYF. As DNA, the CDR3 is TGTGCCAGCAGTTACCGCATGGGGGAAAACATTCAGTACTTC.

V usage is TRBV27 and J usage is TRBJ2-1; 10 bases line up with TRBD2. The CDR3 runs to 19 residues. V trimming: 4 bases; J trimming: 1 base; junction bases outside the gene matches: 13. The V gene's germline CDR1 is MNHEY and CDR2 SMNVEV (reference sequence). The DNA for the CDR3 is TGTGCCAGCAGTTACGGGCTAGCGGGAGCCTTGCAATCCTACAATGAGCAGTTCTTC. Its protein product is CASSYGLAGALQSYNEQFF.

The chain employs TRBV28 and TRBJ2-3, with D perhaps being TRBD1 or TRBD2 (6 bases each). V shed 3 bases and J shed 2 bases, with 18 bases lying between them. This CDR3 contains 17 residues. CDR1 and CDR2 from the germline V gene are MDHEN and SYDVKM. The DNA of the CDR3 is TGTGCCAGCAGTTTTGGGGGGCGCCCCCCTTTCACAGATACGCAGTATTTT. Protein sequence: CASSFGGRPPFTDTQYF.

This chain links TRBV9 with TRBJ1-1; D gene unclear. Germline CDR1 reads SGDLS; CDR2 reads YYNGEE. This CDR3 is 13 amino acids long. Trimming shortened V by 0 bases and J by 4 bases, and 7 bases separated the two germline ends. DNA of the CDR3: TGTGCCAGCAGCGTAGTCGGGAGCACTGAAGCTTTCTTT. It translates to CASSVVGSTEAFF.

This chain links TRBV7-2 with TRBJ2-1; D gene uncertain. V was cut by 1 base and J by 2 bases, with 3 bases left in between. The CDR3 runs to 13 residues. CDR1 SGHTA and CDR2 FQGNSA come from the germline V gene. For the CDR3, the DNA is TGTGCCAGCAGCTTAGGACCCTACAATGAGCAGTTCTTC. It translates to CASSLGPYNEQFF.

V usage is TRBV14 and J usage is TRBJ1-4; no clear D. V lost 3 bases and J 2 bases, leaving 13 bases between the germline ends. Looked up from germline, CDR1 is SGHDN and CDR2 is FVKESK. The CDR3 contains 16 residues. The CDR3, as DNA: TGTGCCAGCAGCCACCACAAGGTGGGGACTAATGAAAAACTGTTTTTT. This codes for CASSHHKVGTNEKLFF. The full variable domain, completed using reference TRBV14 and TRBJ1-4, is EAGVTQFPSHSVIEKGQTVTLRCDPISGHDNLYWYRRVMGKEIKFLLHFVKESKQDESGMPNNRFLAERTGGTYSTLKVQPAELEDSGVYFCASSHHKVGTNEKLFFGSGTQLSVL.

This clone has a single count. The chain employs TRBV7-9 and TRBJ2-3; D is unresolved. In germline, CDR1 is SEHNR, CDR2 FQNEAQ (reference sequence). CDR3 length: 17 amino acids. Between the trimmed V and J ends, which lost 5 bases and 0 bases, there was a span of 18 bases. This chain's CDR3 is CASSTLRVSGSTDTQYF. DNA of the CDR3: TGTGCCAGCAGCACCCTGAGAGTATCAGGTAGCACAGATACGCAGTATTTT.

The CDR3 region has the DNA TGTGCCAGCAGTGGAACGAACACCGGGGAGCTGTTTTTT. Its protein product is CASSGTNTGELFF. The J gene is TRBJ2-2, the V gene TRBV6-4; no definite D call. Trimming left V 4 bases short and J 0 bases short, with 3 bases between. Germline V gene sequence: CDR1 MRHNA, CDR2 SNTAGT. This CDR3 spans 13 amino acids.

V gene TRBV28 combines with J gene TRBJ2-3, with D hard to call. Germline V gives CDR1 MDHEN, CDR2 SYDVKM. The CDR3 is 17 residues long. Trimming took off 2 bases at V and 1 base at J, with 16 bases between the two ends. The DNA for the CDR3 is TGTGCCAGCAGTTTAGTGGTAGTAGCCTCTGGCACAGATACGCAGTATTTT. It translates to CASSLVVVASGTDTQYF. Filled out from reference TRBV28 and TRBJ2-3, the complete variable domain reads DVKVTQSSRYLVKRTGEKVFLECVQDMDHENMFWYRQDPGLGLRLIYFSYDVKMKEKGDIPEGYSVSREKKERFSLILESASTNQTSMYLCASSLVVVASGTDTQYFGPGTRLTVL.

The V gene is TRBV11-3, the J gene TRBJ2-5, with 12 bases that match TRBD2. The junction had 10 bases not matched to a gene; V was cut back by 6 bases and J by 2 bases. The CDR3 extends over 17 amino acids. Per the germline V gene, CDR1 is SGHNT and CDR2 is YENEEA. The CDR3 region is CASRTSGTSGSQETQYF. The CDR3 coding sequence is TGTGCCAGCAGGACCTCCGGGACTAGCGGGTCTCAAGAGACCCAGTACTTC.

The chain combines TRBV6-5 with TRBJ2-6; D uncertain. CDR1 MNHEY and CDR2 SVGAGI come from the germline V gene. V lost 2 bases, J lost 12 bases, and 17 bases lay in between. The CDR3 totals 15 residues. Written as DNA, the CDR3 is TGTGCCAGCAGTTACAGAGTTTCCCCGCCCGTCGTCCTGACTTTC. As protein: CASSYRVSPPVVLTF.

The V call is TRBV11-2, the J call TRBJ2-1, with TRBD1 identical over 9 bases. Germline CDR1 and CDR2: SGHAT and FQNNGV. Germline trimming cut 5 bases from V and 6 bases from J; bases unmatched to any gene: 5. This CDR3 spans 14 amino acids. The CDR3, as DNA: TGTGCCAGCAGCACCCGACAGGGGGGCAATGAGCAGTTCTTC. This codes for CASSTRQGGNEQFF.

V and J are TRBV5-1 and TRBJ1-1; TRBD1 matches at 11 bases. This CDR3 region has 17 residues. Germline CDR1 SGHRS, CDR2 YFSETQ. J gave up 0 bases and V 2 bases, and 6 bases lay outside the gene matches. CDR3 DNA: TGCGCCAGCAGCTTCCGGGACAGGGGGTTTATGAACACTGAAGCTTTCTTT. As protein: CASSFRDRGFMNTEAFF.

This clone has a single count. CDR3 sequence: CASSVRGGFGEKLFF. For the CDR3, the DNA is TGTGCCAGCAGCGTAAGGGGGGGCTTCGGGGAAAAACTGTTTTTT. V usage is TRBV9 and J usage is TRBJ1-4; D is perhaps TRBD1 (6 bases). Germline V gene sequence: CDR1 SGDLS, CDR2 YYNGEE. The CDR3 has 15 amino acids. V lost 1 base, J lost 8 bases, and 15 bases lay in between. Full variable domain (rest looked up from reference TRBV9 and TRBJ1-4): DSGVTQTPKHLITATGQRVTLRCSPRSGDLSVYWYQQSLDQGLQFLIQYYNGEERAKGNILERFSAQQFPDLHSELNLSSLELGDSALYFCASSVRGGFGEKLFFGSGTQLSVL.

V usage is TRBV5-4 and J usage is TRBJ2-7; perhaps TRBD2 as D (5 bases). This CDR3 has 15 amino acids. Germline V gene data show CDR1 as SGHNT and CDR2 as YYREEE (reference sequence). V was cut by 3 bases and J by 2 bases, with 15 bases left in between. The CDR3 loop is CASSSWGDLAYEQYF. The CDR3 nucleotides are TGTGCCAGCAGCTCTTGGGGAGACTTGGCCTACGAGCAGTACTTC. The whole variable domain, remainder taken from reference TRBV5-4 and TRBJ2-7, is ETGVTQSPTHLIKTRGQQVTLRCSSQSGHNTVSWYQQALGQGPQFIFQYYREEENGRGNFPPRFSGLQFPNYSSELNVNALELDDSALYLCASSSWGDLAYEQYFGPGTRLTVT.

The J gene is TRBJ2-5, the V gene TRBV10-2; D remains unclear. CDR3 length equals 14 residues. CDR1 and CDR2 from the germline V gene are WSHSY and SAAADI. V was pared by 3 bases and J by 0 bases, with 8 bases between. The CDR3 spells CASSDGNYQETQYF. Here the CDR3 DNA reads TGCGCCAGCAGTGATGGAAATTACCAAGAGACCCAGTACTTC.

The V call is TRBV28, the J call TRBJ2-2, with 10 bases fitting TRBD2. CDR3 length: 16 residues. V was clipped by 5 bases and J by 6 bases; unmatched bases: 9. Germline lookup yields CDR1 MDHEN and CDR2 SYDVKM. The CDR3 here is CASSLAGAEFSGELFF. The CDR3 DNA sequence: TGTGCCAGCAGTCTAGCGGGGGCGGAGTTCTCCGGGGAGCTGTTTTTT.

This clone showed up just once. This CDR3 reads CASSRAGTSGYNEQFF. For the CDR3, the DNA is TGCGCCAGCAGCCGCGCCGGGACTAGCGGCTACAATGAGCAGTTCTTC. The chain recombines TRBV4-1 with TRBJ2-1; 11 bases agree with TRBD2. The CDR3 is 16 amino acids. J lost 3 bases, V lost 4 bases, and 5 bases had no gene match. CDR1 and CDR2 from the germline V gene are MGHRA and YSYEKL.

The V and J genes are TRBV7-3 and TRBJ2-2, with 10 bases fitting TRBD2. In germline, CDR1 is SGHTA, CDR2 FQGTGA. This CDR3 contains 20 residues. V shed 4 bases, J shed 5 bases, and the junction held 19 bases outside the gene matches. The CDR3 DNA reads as TGTGCCAGCAGCTCACAACCACTGTCTAGCGGGAGTAGAAAGACCGGGGAGCTGTTTTTT. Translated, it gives CASSSQPLSSGSRKTGELFF.

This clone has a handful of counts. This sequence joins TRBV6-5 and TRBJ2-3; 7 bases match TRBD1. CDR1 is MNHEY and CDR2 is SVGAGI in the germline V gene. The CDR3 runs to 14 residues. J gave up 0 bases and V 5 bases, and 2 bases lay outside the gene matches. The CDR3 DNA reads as TGTGCCAGCAGTCACAGGGGAAGCACAGATACGCAGTATTTT. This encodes CASSHRGSTDTQYF.

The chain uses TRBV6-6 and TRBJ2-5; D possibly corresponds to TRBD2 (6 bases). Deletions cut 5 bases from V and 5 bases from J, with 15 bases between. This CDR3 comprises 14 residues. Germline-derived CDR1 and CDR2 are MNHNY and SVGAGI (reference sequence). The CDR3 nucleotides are TGTGCCAGCAGTCCGGGTGTGGGGAGGGAGACCCAGTACTTC. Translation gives CASSPGVGRETQYF.

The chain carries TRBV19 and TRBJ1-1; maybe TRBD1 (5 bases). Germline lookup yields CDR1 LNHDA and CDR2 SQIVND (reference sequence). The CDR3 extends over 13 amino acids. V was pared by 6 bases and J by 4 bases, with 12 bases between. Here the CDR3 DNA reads TGTGCCAGTAGCCGAGGGGAGGGCACTGAAGCTTTCTTT. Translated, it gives CASSRGEGTEAFF.

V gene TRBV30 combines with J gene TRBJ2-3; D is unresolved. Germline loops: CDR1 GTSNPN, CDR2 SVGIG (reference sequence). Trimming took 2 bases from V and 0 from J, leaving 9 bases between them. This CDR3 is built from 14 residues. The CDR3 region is CAWSFYTSTDTQYF. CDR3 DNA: TGTGCCTGGAGTTTTTACACTAGCACAGATACGCAGTATTTT.

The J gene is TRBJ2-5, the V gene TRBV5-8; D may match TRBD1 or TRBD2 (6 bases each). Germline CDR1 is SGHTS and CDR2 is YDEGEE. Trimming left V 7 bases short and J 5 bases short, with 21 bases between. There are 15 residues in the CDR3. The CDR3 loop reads CASPRGLATLETQYF. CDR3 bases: TGTGCCAGCCCTCGGGGGCTAGCGACACTCGAGACCCAGTACTTC.

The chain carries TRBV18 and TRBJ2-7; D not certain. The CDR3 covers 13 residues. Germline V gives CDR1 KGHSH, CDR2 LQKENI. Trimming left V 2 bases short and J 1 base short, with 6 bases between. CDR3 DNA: TGTGCCAGCTCACCAGTTAAGTCCTACGAGCAGTACTTC. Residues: CASSPVKSYEQYF.

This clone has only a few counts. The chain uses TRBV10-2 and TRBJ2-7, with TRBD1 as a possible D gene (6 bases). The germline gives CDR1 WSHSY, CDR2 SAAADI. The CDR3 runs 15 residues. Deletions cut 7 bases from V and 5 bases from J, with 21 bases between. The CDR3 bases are TGCGCCAGCAAAGGAAGCAGGGGCGGTTCCCACGAGCAGTACTTC. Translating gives CASKGSRGGSHEQYF.

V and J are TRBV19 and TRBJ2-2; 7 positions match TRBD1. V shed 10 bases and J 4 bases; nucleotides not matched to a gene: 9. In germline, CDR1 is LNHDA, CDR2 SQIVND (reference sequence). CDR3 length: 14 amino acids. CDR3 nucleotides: TGTGCCACCGGAACCCCAGGGGGCACCGGGGAGCTGTTTTTT. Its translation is CATGTPGGTGELFF.